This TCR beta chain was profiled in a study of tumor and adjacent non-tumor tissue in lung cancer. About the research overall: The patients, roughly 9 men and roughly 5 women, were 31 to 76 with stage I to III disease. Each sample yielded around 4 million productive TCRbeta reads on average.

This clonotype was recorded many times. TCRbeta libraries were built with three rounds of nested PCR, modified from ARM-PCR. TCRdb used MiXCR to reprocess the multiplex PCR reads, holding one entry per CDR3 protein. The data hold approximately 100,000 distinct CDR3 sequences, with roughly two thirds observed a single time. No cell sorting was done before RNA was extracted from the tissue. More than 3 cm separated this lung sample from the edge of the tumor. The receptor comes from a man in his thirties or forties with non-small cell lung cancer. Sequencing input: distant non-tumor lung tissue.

The CDR3: CASRHREYSNQPQHF. Here the CDR3 DNA reads TGTGCCAGCAGGCACAGGGAATATAGCAATCAGCCCCAGCATTTT. The chain carries TRBV6-5 and TRBJ1-5; D is possibly TRBD1 (6 bases). Between the trimmed V and J ends, which lost 6 bases and 0 bases, there was a span of 12 bases. The germline V gene has CDR1 MNHEY and CDR2 SVGAGI. The CDR3 has 15 residues.